This T cell receptor (beta chain) comes out of a study of neurological immune-mediated disorders. Time point described: longitudinal time-point 1 (baseline). This clonotype was counted ten times or more. TCRdb analysed the 5' RACE reads with MiXCR anew, one entry per CDR3 protein. The data show tens of thousands of distinct CDR3 sequences, with approximately 10% seen just once and approximately 9.5% held by the top ten. The CDR3 runs to 15 residues. The J segment lost 4 bases and the V segment lost 2 bases, leaving 3 bases of the junction unmatched. CDR1 SGHAT and CDR2 FQNNGV come from the germline V gene.

The receptor comes from a man younger than 40 in good health. Sequencing was carried out using PBMCs. The chain joins TRBV11-2 to TRBJ2-1; TRBD2 aligns across 9 bases. The CDR3 DNA is TGTGCCAGCAGCTTAAGGCTAGCGGGGTACAATGAGCAGTTCTTC. This gives the protein CASSLRLAGYNEQFF.